The 12 T cell receptor beta chains below were found in one sample sequenced in a study of blood T cell repertoires in COVID-19. The data were produced by immunoSEQ multiplex PCR, yet TCRdb's version contains in-frame clones alone and is incomplete. The sample shows about 120,000 clones, more than 70% of them seen only once. The sequenced sample consisted of peripheral blood. The receptors were sampled from a man aged 70-80 years with acute or convalescent COVID-19.

A word on this clone: Because the CDR3's place on the DNA is in doubt, the DNA is left out and the CDR3 is given as listed by TCRdb. The V and J genes are TRBV7-5 and TRBJ2-5; the D call in the table, TRBD1, was not verified against the DNA. TRBV7-5 constitutes a pseudogene. The CDR3 sequence runs 17 residues, both termini included. CDR3 sequence: CARSLAWGTGAPKTQYF.

The chain recombines TRBV6-1 with TRBJ1-2; 9 positions match TRBD1. The CDR3 has 15 residues. Unmatched junction bases numbered 6, after V lost 3 bases and J lost 4 bases. Germline V gene data show CDR1 as MNHNS and CDR2 as SASEGT. In DNA, the CDR3 is TGTGCCAGCAGTGACCCGGGACAGGGTAGCTATGGCTACACCTTC. Its translation: CASSDPGQGSYGYTF.

The chain is built from TRBV5-6 and TRBJ2-7; 8 bases are a match to TRBD1. The CDR3 has 14 amino acids. Germline V gene sequence: CDR1 SGHDT, CDR2 YYEEEE. V lost 6 bases to trimming and J lost 2 bases; unmatched junction nucleotides: 7. The CDR3 DNA reads as TGTGCCAGCAACGTGGGGGGACAGGCCTACGAGCAGTACTTC. This translates into CASNVGGQAYEQYF.

This clone was counted a single time. The rearrangement joins TRBV9 to TRBJ2-2; 9 bases agree with TRBD2. After removal of 0 bases from V and 0 bases from J, the junction contained 12 bases not matched to a gene. The CDR3 totals 20 residues. Germline assignment: CDR1 SGDLS and CDR2 YYNGEE. CDR3 in amino acids: CASSVAPIGRGGANTGELFF. The CDR3 DNA is TGTGCCAGCAGCGTAGCCCCCATCGGGCGGGGGGGTGCGAACACCGGGGAGCTGTTTTTT.

The chain employs TRBV9 and TRBJ2-3, with unresolved D. CDR3 length: 17 residues. Trimming removed 0 bases at V and 0 bases at J, with 14 bases between. Germline V gene data show CDR1 as SGDLS and CDR2 as YYNGEE. Here the CDR3 reads CASSVAATSRSTDTQYF. The CDR3 bases are TGTGCCAGCAGCGTAGCTGCAACTTCTCGAAGCACAGATACGCAGTATTTT.

With respect to this clone: Within the sample, other DNA sequences also encode this same CDR3. The chain recombines TRBV19 with TRBJ1-5; weak D call: TRBD1 (5 bases). Deletions cut 4 bases from V and 2 bases from J, with 6 bases between. This CDR3 is 13 amino acids long. Looked up from germline, CDR1 is LNHDA and CDR2 is SQIVND (reference sequence). The CDR3: CASSTTGNQPQHF. Here the CDR3 DNA reads TGTGCCAGTAGTACGACAGGCAATCAGCCCCAGCATTTT.

The chain employs TRBV7-2 and TRBJ1-2; the D gene is possibly TRBD1 (5 bases). V lost 3 bases and J 4 bases, leaving 18 bases between the germline ends. Germline loops: CDR1 SGHTA, CDR2 FQGNSA. The length of the CDR3 is 16 residues. CDR3 amino acids: CASSFTGEGPTYGYTF. CDR3 DNA: TGTGCCAGCAGCTTTACCGGGGAGGGACCGACCTATGGCTACACCTTC.

The chain has TRBV18 and TRBJ1-2, with TRBD1 matching 8 bases. This CDR3 is built from 16 residues. V trimming: 0 bases; J trimming: 2 bases; junction bases outside the gene matches: 5. CDR1 is KGHSH, CDR2 LQKENI, per germline. The DNA for the CDR3 is TGTGCCAGCTCACCACCGAGCACAGGGGGGAACTATGGCTACACCTTC. It specifies CASSPPSTGGNYGYTF.

The chain couples TRBV5-1 to TRBJ2-7; no clear D. Germline CDR1 SGHRS, CDR2 YFSETQ. The CDR3 is made up of 13 amino acids. The germline V and J ends were trimmed by 0 bases and 2 bases, with 6 bases remaining between them. Written as DNA, the CDR3 is TGCGCCAGCAGCTTGGCGCCGGCCTACGAGCAGTACTTC. Its protein is CASSLAPAYEQYF.

This chain connects TRBV7-9 to TRBJ1-6; TRBD1 matches 8 bases. CDR1 is SEHNR, CDR2 FQNEAQ, per germline (reference sequence). With V trimmed by 6 bases and J by 9 bases, 7 bases remained unmatched. This CDR3 region has 14 residues. The CDR3: CASRIGQGGSPLHF. The CDR3 DNA sequence: TGTGCCAGCAGAATAGGACAGGGAGGTTCACCCCTCCACTTT.

V is TRBV5-6 and J is TRBJ2-5; possibly TRBD2 for D (6 bases). Per germline, CDR1 SGHDT and CDR2 YYEEEE. Trimming pared 4 bases from V and 0 bases from J, leaving 13 bases between. This CDR3 comprises 15 residues. The CDR3 sequence is CASSLGLRYQETQYF. The CDR3 DNA reads TGTGCCAGCAGCCTGGGACTGAGGTACCAAGAGACCCAGTACTTC.

V gene TRBV7-9 combines with J gene TRBJ2-1, with 8 bases aligning to TRBD2. The V gene end was trimmed by 6 bases and the J gene end by 8 bases; junction bases not matched to a gene: 9. Germline V gene lookup returns CDR1 SEHNR and CDR2 FQNEAQ (reference sequence). The CDR3 is made up of 14 amino acids. The CDR3: CASSRTSFTDEQFF. The CDR3 region has the DNA TGTGCCAGCAGTCGGACTAGCTTCACGGATGAGCAGTTCTTC.